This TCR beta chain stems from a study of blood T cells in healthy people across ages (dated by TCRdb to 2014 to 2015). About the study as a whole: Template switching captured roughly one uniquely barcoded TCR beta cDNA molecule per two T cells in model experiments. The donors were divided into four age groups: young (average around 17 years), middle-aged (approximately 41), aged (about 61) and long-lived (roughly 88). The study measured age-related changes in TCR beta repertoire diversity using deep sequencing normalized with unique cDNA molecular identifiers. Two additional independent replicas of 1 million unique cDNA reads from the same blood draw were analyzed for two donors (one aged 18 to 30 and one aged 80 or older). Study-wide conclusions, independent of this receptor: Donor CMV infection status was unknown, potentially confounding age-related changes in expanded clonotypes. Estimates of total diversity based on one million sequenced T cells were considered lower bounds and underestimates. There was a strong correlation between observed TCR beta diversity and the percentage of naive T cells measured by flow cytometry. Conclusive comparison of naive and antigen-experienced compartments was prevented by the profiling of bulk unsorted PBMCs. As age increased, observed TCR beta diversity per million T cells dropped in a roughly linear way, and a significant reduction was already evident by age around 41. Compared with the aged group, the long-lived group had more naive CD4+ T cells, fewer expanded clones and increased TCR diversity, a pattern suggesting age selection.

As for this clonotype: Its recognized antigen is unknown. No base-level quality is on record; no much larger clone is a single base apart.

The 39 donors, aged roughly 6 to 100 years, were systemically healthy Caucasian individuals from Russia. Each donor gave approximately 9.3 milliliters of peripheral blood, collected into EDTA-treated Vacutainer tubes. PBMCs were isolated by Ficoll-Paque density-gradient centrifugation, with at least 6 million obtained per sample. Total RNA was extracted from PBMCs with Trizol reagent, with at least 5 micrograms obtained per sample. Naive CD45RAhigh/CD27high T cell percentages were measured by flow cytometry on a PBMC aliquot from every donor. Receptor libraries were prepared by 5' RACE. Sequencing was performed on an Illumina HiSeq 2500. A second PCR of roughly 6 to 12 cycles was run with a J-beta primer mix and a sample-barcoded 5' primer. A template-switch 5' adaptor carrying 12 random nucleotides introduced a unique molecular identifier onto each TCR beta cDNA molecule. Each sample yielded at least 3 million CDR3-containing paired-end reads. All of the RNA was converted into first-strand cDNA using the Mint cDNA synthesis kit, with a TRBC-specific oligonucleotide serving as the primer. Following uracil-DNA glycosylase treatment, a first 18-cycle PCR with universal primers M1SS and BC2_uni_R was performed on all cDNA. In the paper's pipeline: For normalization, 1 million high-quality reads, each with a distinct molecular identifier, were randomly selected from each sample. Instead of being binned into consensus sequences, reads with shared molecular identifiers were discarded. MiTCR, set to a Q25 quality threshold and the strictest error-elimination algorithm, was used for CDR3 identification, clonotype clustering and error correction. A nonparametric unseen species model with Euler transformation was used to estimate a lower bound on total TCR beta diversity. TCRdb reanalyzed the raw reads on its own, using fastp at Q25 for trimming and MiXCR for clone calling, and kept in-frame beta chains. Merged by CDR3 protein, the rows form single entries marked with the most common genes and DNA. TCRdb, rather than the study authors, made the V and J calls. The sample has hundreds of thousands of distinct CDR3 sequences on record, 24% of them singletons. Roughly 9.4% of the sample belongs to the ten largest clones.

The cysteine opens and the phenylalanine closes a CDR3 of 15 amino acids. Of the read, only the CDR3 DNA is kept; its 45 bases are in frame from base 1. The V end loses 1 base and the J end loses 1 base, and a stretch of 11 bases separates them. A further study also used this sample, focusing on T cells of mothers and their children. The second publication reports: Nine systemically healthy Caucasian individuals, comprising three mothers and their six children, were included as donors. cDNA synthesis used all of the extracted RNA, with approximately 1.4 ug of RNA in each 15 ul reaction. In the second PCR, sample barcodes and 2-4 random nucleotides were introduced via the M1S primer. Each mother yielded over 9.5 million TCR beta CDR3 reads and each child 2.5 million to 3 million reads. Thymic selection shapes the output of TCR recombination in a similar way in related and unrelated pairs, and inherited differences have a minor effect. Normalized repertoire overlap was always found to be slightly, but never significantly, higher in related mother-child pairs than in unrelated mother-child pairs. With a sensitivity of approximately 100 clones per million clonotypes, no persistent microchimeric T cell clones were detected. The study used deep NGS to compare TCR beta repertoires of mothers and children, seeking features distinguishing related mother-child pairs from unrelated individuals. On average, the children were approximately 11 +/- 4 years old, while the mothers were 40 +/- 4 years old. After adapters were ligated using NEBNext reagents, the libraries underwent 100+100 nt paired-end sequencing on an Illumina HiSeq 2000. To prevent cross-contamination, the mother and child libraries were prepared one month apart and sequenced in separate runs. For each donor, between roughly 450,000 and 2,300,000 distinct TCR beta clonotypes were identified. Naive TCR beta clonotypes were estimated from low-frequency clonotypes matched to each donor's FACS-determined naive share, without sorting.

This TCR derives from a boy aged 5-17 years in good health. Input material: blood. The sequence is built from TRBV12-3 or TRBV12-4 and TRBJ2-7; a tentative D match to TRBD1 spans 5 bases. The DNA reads TGTGCCAGCAGTTTAGTCAGGGCAGCATCCTACGAGCAGTACTTC. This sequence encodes CASSLVRAASYEQYF.